The 2 T cell receptor beta chains presented below share a single source sample, sequenced in a study of shared clonotypes between healthy human individuals. TCRdb's copy holds only in-frame clones and misses some; the assay was immunoSEQ multiplex PCR. The repertoire holds 2 million to 3 million clones, over 85% seen once, with approximately 0.37% in the top ten. Sequenced: naive CD4+ T cells from PBMCs. Subset indicated: CD45RA+ positively selected. The receptors were sampled from a man younger than 35 in good health. Some clones in this sample may be carry-over from other donors' samples.

The chain links TRBV30 to TRBJ2-3, with D uncertain. Trimming took 2 bases from V and 6 from J, leaving 9 bases between them. This CDR3 is built from 12 residues. Per germline, CDR1 GTSNPN and CDR2 SVGIG (reference sequence). CDR3 residues: CAWSLGSDTQYF. The CDR3 DNA reads TGTGCCTGGAGTTTAGGGTCTGATACGCAGTATTTT.

About this clone: Other DNA sequences within the sample encode an identical CDR3. The chain's CDR3 is CASSSRLAGDGTDTQYF. The CDR3, as DNA: TGTGCCAGCAGCTCAAGACTAGCGGGAGATGGTACAGATACGCAGTATTTT. The chain combines TRBV13 with TRBJ2-3; 12 nucleotides line up with TRBD2. With V trimmed by 4 bases and J by 3 bases, 8 bases remained unmatched. CDR1 is PRHDT and CDR2 is FYEKMQ in the germline V gene (reference sequence). The length of the CDR3 is 17 residues. Filled out from reference TRBV13 and TRBJ2-3, the complete variable domain reads AAGVIQSPRHLIKEKRETATLKCYPIPRHDTVYWYQQGPGQDPQFLISFYEKMQSDKGSIPDRFSAQQFSDYHSELNMSSLELGDSALYFCASSSRLAGDGTDTQYFGPGTRLTVL.